The clone carrying this T cell receptor (beta chain) was counted ten times or more. Antigen specificity is unknown. Generation of TCR beta libraries employed quantitative 5'-RACE incorporating molecular barcodes. Via MiXCR, TCRdb re-called the 5' RACE reads, giving one row per CDR3 protein. The data contain roughly 220,000 distinct CDR3 sequences, about 11% of them singletons. Germline CDR1 reads SGHTA; CDR2 reads FQGNSA. V was clipped by 1 base and J by 2 bases, with 12 bases between them. The CDR3 runs 15 residues. This specimen belongs to a study of CD8 T cells in ankylosing spondylitis. Study-level points and caveats: Past research had described some motif variants in reactive arthritis synovial fluid and blood. Seemingly distinctive of ankylosing spondylitis blood was a TCR beta motif formed by eight highly homologous variants.

Sequenced input: blood, either unsorted or a sorted T cell fraction (not recorded which). This sequence originates from a male donor with ankylosing spondylitis or in good health (not recorded which). This chain links TRBV7-2 with TRBJ2-7, with unresolved D. CDR3 sequence (DNA): TGTGCCAGCAGCTTAGGAAACCGCCCTCCCTACGAGCAGTACTTC. It is translated as CASSLGNRPPYEQYF.